A single sample gave rise to the 2 T cell receptor beta chains below, sequenced in a study of beta chain features in type 1 diabetes. Whole-study results and caveats: TCRB CDR3s were moderately but significantly shorter in Type 1 diabetes patients in all four CD4+ subsets.

For these receptors, no antigen is known. As every portion of the isolated RNA was reverse transcribed, the sequencing read expressed TCRB transcripts. The protocol was immunoSEQ multiplex PCR, while the TCRdb copy is restricted to in-frame clones and leaves out a portion. This table has 100,000 to 150,000 clones, about 18% appearing once. Sequencing was carried out using central memory CD4+ T cells from blood. These receptors were obtained from a man aged 18 to 30 with type 1 diabetes.

The chain has TRBV10-3 and TRBJ1-1, with 10 bases fitting TRBD1. The CDR3 has 15 residues. The J segment lost 3 bases and the V segment lost 3 bases, leaving 4 bases of the junction unmatched. Germline CDR1 and CDR2: ENHRY and SYGVKD. The CDR3 DNA follows: TGTGCCATCAGTGACCCCGGGACAGGGGACACTGAAGCTTTCTTT. As protein: CAISDPGTGDTEAFF.

A few counts support this clone. The genes are TRBV7-8 and TRBJ1-6; D perhaps matches TRBD1 (6 bases). The CDR3 extends over 18 amino acids. Germline CDR1 reads SGHVS; CDR2 reads FQNEAQ. Trimming pared 5 bases from V and 0 bases from J, leaving 17 bases between. The CDR3 DNA follows: TGTGCCAGCAGCCATCCGGGGGCGGGGAGCTCCTATAATTCACCCCTCCACTTT. It specifies CASSHPGAGSSYNSPLHF.